This TCR beta chain was sequenced in a study of CD8+ T cells in alopecia areata. For the study at large: A regimen of oral tofacitinib, 5 to 10 mg twice daily, was given to treated patients.

Lesional scalp punch biopsies and peripheral blood were collected from alopecia areata patients. CDR1 and CDR2 from the germline V gene are SGDLS and YYNGEE. V lost 0 bases to trimming and J lost 8 bases, with 11 bases between them. The CDR3 totals 13 residues. It was cDNA, reverse transcribed from extracted RNA, that served as the sequencing template. Profiling relied on immunoSEQ multiplex PCR, and the TCRdb table lists in-frame clones only, not all of them. The data contain more than 100,000 clones, around three fifths of them singletons. The chain employs TRBV9 and TRBJ1-2; D not resolved. This TCR derives from a human donor with alopecia areata. The input for sequencing was CD4+ T cells sorted from blood, taken at week 0. The CDR3 coding sequence is TGTGCCAGCAGCGTAGGGGCCGCCAACGGCTACACCTTC. Protein sequence: CASSVGAANGYTF.